Sequencing of this T cell receptor beta chain was carried out in a study of PD-1 blockade in classical Hodgkin lymphoma. The sample's time point: cycle 4 day 1 (C4D1), after more than five weeks of nivolumab. Brentuximab vedotin exposure varied, and every patient relapsed after autologous stem cell transplantation. Thawed PBMCs were the source of CD8+ T cells, obtained through magnetic negative selection. Profiled with immunoSEQ multiplex PCR; TCRdb holds only in-frame clones, not every one. The sample carries more than 13,000 clones, about 89% recorded once. A word on this clone: The antigen remains undetermined.

Whole-study results and caveats: Complete responders' diversity at baseline resembled that of newly diagnosed patients. A significant rise in TCR diversity was seen by C4D1 for CD4+ cells but not for CD8+ cells. Patients who initiated nivolumab within 1 year of ASCT were excluded.

The CDR3 contains 15 residues. V trimming: 3 bases; J trimming: 7 bases; junction bases outside the gene matches: 12. Germline lookup yields CDR1 LNHDA and CDR2 SQIVND (reference sequence). The sequencing here drew on CD8+ T cells from blood, taken before the fourth cycle of nivolumab. This receptor was identified in a human donor with classical Hodgkin lymphoma. The chain combines TRBV19 with TRBJ2-7; 7 nucleotides line up with TRBD2. CDR3 in amino acids: CASSIGRGTYEEQYF. CDR3 DNA: TGTGCCAGTAGTATTGGGCGGGGGACCTACGAGGAGCAGTACTTC.